This TCR beta chain is drawn from a study of post-analysis software for immune sequencing data. Study-wide background: Relapsing-remitting, secondary progressive and progressive-relapsing multiple sclerosis were all included among the disease courses. Notes on the study in general: Samples prepared in the same batch strongly co-clustered by F measure. In patients, TRBV5-6, TRBV5-1 and TRBV20-1 belonged to several TRBV segments found more frequently than in controls.

Libraries were made from TCR beta cDNA, and they carried unique molecular identifiers. TCRdb processed the PCR reads anew with MiXCR; each CDR3 protein has one entry. The repertoire consists of 350,000 to 500,000 distinct CDR3 sequences, with less than 40% occurring once and the leading ten covering 6% to 9%. The V and J ends lost 4 bases and 4 bases, in that order; junction bases with no gene match: 9. The V gene's germline CDR1 is LGHNT and CDR2 FRNRAP. This CDR3 is built from 15 residues. As for this clonotype: The antigen remains undetermined.

V is TRBV12-5 and J is TRBJ1-1; TRBD1 aligns across 7 bases. The sequence was collected from a girl aged 2 to 9 with multiple sclerosis. Sequenced sample: blood. The CDR3 DNA sequence: TGTGCTAGTGGTTCCCGGACAGGAAGGCCCACTGAAGCTTTCTTT. Protein: CASGSRTGRPTEAFF.